This TCR beta chain was retrieved from a study of blood T cell repertoires in COVID-19. At the level of the study: Samples representing acute and convalescent COVID-19 were sourced from the United States, Italy and Spain. In each case, the material was cDNA or gDNA derived from T cells, B-cell-depleted T cells, or PBMCs.

Repertoires were generated with immunoSEQ multiplex PCR, while TCRdb's copy carries only in-frame clones and drops some. Of some 150,000 clones in the sample, about four fifths were seen once. This CDR3 has 19 amino acids. V shed 6 bases and J shed 0 bases, with 21 bases lying between them. The germline CDR1 and CDR2 sequences are MDHEN and SYDVKM. Sequencing used peripheral blood. The gene calls are TRBV28 and TRBJ1-6, with TRBD1 as a possible D gene (6 bases). This receptor was identified in a woman older than 75 in a cohort sampled during active or convalescent COVID-19. CDR3 protein: CASRDSLIQDRSYNSPLHF. The CDR3 bases are TGTGCCAGCAGGGACAGCTTAATTCAGGATCGCTCCTATAATTCACCCCTCCACTTT. Complete variable domain (other parts from reference TRBV28 and TRBJ1-6): DVKVTQSSRYLVKRTGEKVFLECVQDMDHENMFWYRQDPGLGLRLIYFSYDVKMKEKGDIPEGYSVSREKKERFSLILESASTNQTSMYLCASRDSLIQDRSYNSPLHFGNGTRLTVT.